A selection of T cell receptor beta chains follows, all from one sample in a study of blood T cells in healthy people across ages. One entry per CDR3 protein results from TCRdb running MiXCR on the 5' RACE reads. Here the sample spans 1.2 million to 1.5 million distinct CDR3 sequences, around 42% being singletons. The sequenced material came from blood. Receptor source: a woman between 18 and 29 years old in good health. CDR3s include the opening cysteine and the closing phenylalanine or tryptophan.

>TRBV5-1
CASSLDLEGAQYF
>TRBV2
CASTSFGQAISASYGYTF
>TRBV5-5
CASSGVGWNTEAFF
>TRBV20-1
CSARLGLGDSNQPQHF
>TRBV29-1
CSVESNRGYEQYF
>TRBV12-3/TRBV12-4
CASSLFLAGRNYGYTF
>TRBV24-1
CATSTGSGSTDTQYF
>TRBV29-1
CSLETSGGATEQFF
>TRBV5-1
CASSLVLANTGELFF
>TRBV7-7
CASSFNNVLETQYF
>TRBV20-1
CSARDMPEALLFF
>TRBV25-1
CASNTGRADEQYF
>TRBV7-2
CASSLVVEEYEQYF